What follows are 21 T cell receptor beta chains derived from one specimen sequenced in a study of identical twins. One entry per CDR3 protein results from TCRdb running MiXCR on the 5' RACE reads. The sample consists of some 1,700,000 distinct CDR3 sequences, about 32% of them appearing once. Sequenced sample: cord blood. All receptors come from a newborn girl in good health.

The genes are TRBV20-1 and TRBJ2-7; 13 nucleotides line up with TRBD2. Trimming took 0 bases from V and 1 from J; bases not matched to a gene: 9. The CDR3 contains 18 residues. Germline CDR1 and CDR2: DFQATT and SNEGSKA (reference sequence). The CDR3 spells CSARDPRLAGGPSYEQYF. In DNA form, the CDR3 reads TGCAGTGCTAGAGATCCCCGACTAGCGGGAGGTCCTTCCTACGAGCAGTACTTC.

On this clonotype: A much larger clone lies one base from this, so it may be a read error. This chain joins TRBV15 and TRBJ2-1; TRBD1 or TRBD2 may be the D gene (5 bases each). The CDR3 is 14 amino acids. CDR1 and CDR2 from the germline V gene are LNHNV and YYDKDF (reference sequence). Deletions cut 0 bases from V and 8 bases from J, with 11 bases between. The CDR3 nucleotides are TGTGCCACCAGCAGAGAGGACTGGGACGATGAGCAGTTCTTC. The encoded protein is CATSREDWDDEQFF.

This rearrangement joins TRBV19 to TRBJ2-7, with D possibly TRBD1 on 6 matching bases. In germline, CDR1 is LNHDA, CDR2 SQIVND (reference sequence). Between the trimmed V and J ends, which lost 3 bases and 5 bases, there was a span of 14 bases. The CDR3 is made up of 14 amino acids. The CDR3 DNA is TGTGCCAGTAGTATTCGCCCACAGGGAGACGAGCAGTACTTC. Amino acid sequence: CASSIRPQGDEQYF. The full variable domain, with the rest looked up from reference TRBV19 and TRBJ2-7, is DGGITQSPKYLFRKEGQNVTLSCEQNLNHDAMYWYRQDPGQGLRLIYYSQIVNDFQKGDIAEGYSVSREKKESFPLTVTSAQKNPTAFYLCASSIRPQGDEQYFGPGTRLTVT.

The chain recombines TRBV14 with TRBJ1-2; D perhaps matches TRBD1 (5 bases). Deletions cut 0 bases from V and 7 bases from J, with 9 bases between. Germline values: CDR1 SGHDN, CDR2 FVKESK. The length of the CDR3 is 13 residues. Written as DNA, the CDR3 is TGTGCCAGCAGCCAAGACAGGGTCCTTGGCTACACCTTC. Translation: CASSQDRVLGYTF. Variable domain in full (rest from reference TRBV14 and TRBJ1-2): EAGVTQFPSHSVIEKGQTVTLRCDPISGHDNLYWYRRVMGKEIKFLLHFVKESKQDESGMPNNRFLAERTGGTYSTLKVQPAELEDSGVYFCASSQDRVLGYTFGSGTRLTVV.

The genes are TRBV28 and TRBJ2-4; 12 nucleotides align to TRBD2. The CDR3 runs 15 residues. Trimming at V came to 8 bases and at J to 9 bases, leaving 11 bases not matched to a gene. Germline V lookup: CDR1 MDHEN, CDR2 SYDVKM. In nucleotides, the CDR3 is TGTGCCAGCCGGACTAGCGGGACCTCGAGGGGCATTCAGTACTTC. It yields the protein CASRTSGTSRGIQYF.

This clonotype was observed a few times. This chain uses TRBV10-3 with TRBJ2-7; 8 bases line up with TRBD1. V shed 7 bases, J shed 6 bases, and the junction held 5 bases outside the gene matches. Germline CDR1 reads ENHRY; CDR2 reads SYGVKD. The CDR3 consists of 12 residues. CDR3 in DNA: TGTGCCATCAATCCCGGACAGGGCGAGCAGTACTTC. As protein: CAINPGQGEQYF.

The gene calls are TRBV5-7 and TRBJ1-2; 7 bases match TRBD1. TRBV5-7 is labeled an ORF, and its function is uncertain. This CDR3 comprises 14 residues. V lost 9 bases to trimming and J lost 0 bases; unmatched junction nucleotides: 8. CDR3 loop: CATKGAPPNYGYTF. The CDR3 DNA is TGTGCCACTAAGGGGGCCCCACCTAACTATGGCTACACCTTC.

The V and J genes are TRBV28 and TRBJ2-1, with 13 bases fitting TRBD2. CDR1 and CDR2 (germline): MDHEN, SYDVKM. V lost 9 bases, J lost 0 bases, and 5 bases stayed unmatched. The CDR3 runs 16 residues. CDR3 sequence: CASGTSGTSSYNEQFF. CDR3 bases: TGTGCCAGTGGGACTAGCGGGACGAGCTCCTACAATGAGCAGTTCTTC.

The CDR3 here is CASSETDRGFYNEQFF. The CDR3 DNA reads as TGCGCCAGCAGCGAAACGGACAGGGGGTTTTACAATGAGCAGTTCTTC. This rearrangement joins TRBV5-1 to TRBJ2-1, with TRBD1 matching 10 bases. CDR3 size: 16 residues. Germline CDR1 and CDR2: SGHRS and YFSETQ. J was trimmed by 4 bases and V by 4 bases; bases with no gene match: 8.

About this clonotype itself: This may be a read error, as it is one base from a much larger clone. The CDR3 DNA reads as TGCAGCGTTGGGAGACGGTCAGCCCCCTACGAGCAGTACTTC. This codes for CSVGRRSAPYEQYF. The chain has TRBV29-1 and TRBJ2-7; no clear D gene. The length of the CDR3 is 14 residues. CDR1 is SQVTM, CDR2 ANQGSEA, per germline. V gave up 4 bases and J gave up 2 bases, with 15 bases separating them.

This sequence joins TRBV9 and TRBJ2-4, with 9 bases aligning to TRBD1. CDR3 length equals 15 residues. In germline, CDR1 is SGDLS, CDR2 YYNGEE. V shed 3 bases, J shed 6 bases, and the junction held 7 bases outside the gene matches. The CDR3 DNA sequence: TGTGCCAGCAGCGGCCGGGACAGGGTCGGAAACATTCAGTACTTC. It yields the protein CASSGRDRVGNIQYF.

The V call is TRBV7-2, the J call TRBJ2-3; TRBD2 agrees at 8 bases. This CDR3 region has 17 residues. Germline CDR1 is SGHTA and CDR2 is FQGNSA. Losses at the gene ends were 3 bases for V and 2 bases for J; bases not matched to a gene: 10. This CDR3 reads CASSFYAGGKYTDTQYF. The CDR3 DNA sequence: TGTGCCAGCAGCTTTTATGCGGGAGGAAAATACACAGATACGCAGTATTTT. The whole variable domain, filled in from reference TRBV7-2 and TRBJ2-3, reads GAGVSQSPSNKVTEKGKDVELRCDPISGHTALYWYRQSLGQGLEFLIYFQGNSAPDKSGLPSDRFSAERTGGSVSTLTIQRTQQEDSAVYLCASSFYAGGKYTDTQYFGPGTRLTVL.

This clonotype was counted a single time. This chain connects TRBV3-1 to TRBJ2-4, with 10 nucleotides matching TRBD2. Per the germline V gene, CDR1 is LGHDT and CDR2 is YNNKEL (reference sequence). V shed 8 bases, J shed 3 bases, and the junction held 1 base outside the gene matches. This CDR3 region has 13 residues. The CDR3 sequence is CASGTSDKNIQYF. The DNA of the CDR3 is TGTGCCAGCGGGACTAGCGACAAAAACATTCAGTACTTC.

This clonotype has only a few counts. This chain joins TRBV6-1 and TRBJ2-3; D is unresolved. The CDR3 contains 11 residues. Between the trimmed V and J ends, which lost 2 bases and 10 bases, there was a span of 7 bases. Germline-derived CDR1 and CDR2 are MNHNS and SASEGT. CDR3 amino acids: CASSELVPQYF. CDR3 coding DNA: TGTGCCAGCAGTGAACTAGTGCCGCAGTATTTT.

The chain couples TRBV11-1 to TRBJ2-1; D gene unclear. CDR3 size: 16 residues. Germline V gene lookup returns CDR1 SGHAT and CDR2 FQDESV (reference sequence). Trimming stripped 3 bases from V and 1 base from J, with 13 bases between. The CDR3: CASSFLTSRSYNEQFF. The CDR3 nucleotides are TGTGCCAGCAGCTTCCTGACCAGCAGGTCCTACAATGAGCAGTTCTTC.

The chain links TRBV20-1 to TRBJ1-6; 11 positions match TRBD1. The CDR3 runs to 16 residues. The germline gives CDR1 DFQATT, CDR2 SNEGSKA (reference sequence). V trimming: 1 base; J trimming: 10 bases; junction bases outside the gene matches: 9. CDR3 nucleotide sequence: TGCAGTGCTAGAGTTTTTCCGGGACAGGGGGGGTCACCCCTCCACTTT. It codes for CSARVFPGQGGSPLHF.

This clonotype appeared a few times. The chain combines TRBV2 with TRBJ2-7, with D tentatively TRBD2 (6 bases). Germline CDR1 and CDR2: SNHLY and FYNNEI. V dropped 0 bases and J dropped 2 bases, with 11 bases sitting between them. This CDR3 has 15 amino acids. In DNA form, the CDR3 reads TGTGCCAGCAGTGAAGCAGGCGGGACGACCTACGAGCAGTACTTC. It is translated as CASSEAGGTTYEQYF.

This chain links TRBV5-8 with TRBJ1-1, with D perhaps TRBD1 (6 bases). Trimming stripped 4 bases from V and 2 bases from J, with 15 bases between. This CDR3 region has 15 residues. Germline loops: CDR1 SGHTS, CDR2 YDEGEE. DNA for the CDR3: TGTGCCAGCAGCCCCCCGACAGGATTAAACACTGAAGCTTTCTTT. This encodes CASSPPTGLNTEAFF.

This clonotype showed up many times. V and J are TRBV20-1 and TRBJ2-1; D is perhaps TRBD1 or TRBD2 (5 bases each). Between the trimmed V and J ends, which lost 5 bases and 2 bases, there was a span of 13 bases. Germline V lookup: CDR1 DFQATT, CDR2 SNEGSKA (reference sequence). The CDR3 has 14 amino acids. The CDR3 is CSAPRDLAYNEQFF. CDR3 bases: TGCAGTGCTCCTCGGGACCTCGCCTACAATGAGCAGTTCTTC.

The rearrangement uses TRBV20-1 and TRBJ2-1; D is unresolved. There are 15 residues in the CDR3. Trimming stripped 1 base from V and 5 bases from J, with 15 bases between. Germline CDR1 is DFQATT and CDR2 is SNEGSKA (reference sequence). The CDR3 region has the DNA TGCAGTGCTAGAGTCGTGAGTCCCACCCACAATGAGCAGTTCTTC. Its translation: CSARVVSPTHNEQFF.

The rearrangement uses TRBV5-1 and TRBJ2-7; the D is unclear. Trimming took off 5 bases at V and 7 bases at J, with 22 bases between the two ends. Germline V gives CDR1 SGHRS, CDR2 YFSETQ. The CDR3 covers 15 residues. The CDR3 coding sequence is TGCGCCAGCAGTGATAGCCCAAGCTCCTACAATGAGCAGTACTTC. Its protein product is CASSDSPSSYNEQYF.